The rows below give T cell receptor beta chains drawn from one sample of a study of T cell responses to AZD1222 COVID-19 vaccine. Clones were sequenced by immunoSEQ multiplex PCR, and TCRdb holds only the in-frame ones, with some missing. Counted here are 120,000 or so clones, about 89% occurring once; the ten biggest clones make up around 10%. The source material was peripheral blood, sampled on day 0 of MenACWY control vaccination. The receptors here all came from an adult in good health. CDR3s include the opening cysteine and the closing phenylalanine or tryptophan. The order of the fields is CDR3 protein, CDR3 DNA, V gene, J gene, D gene, clone size. The D gene is left open where the match is weak. Clone size is stated in some rows and not others, as once, few, many or a class when expanded.

cdr3_aa: CASAIGTFRNTEAFF
cdr3_nt: TGTGCCAGCGCTATTGGGACCTTCAGGAACACTGAAGCTTTCTTT
v_call: TRBV2
j_call: TRBJ1-1
d_call: .
clone_size: .

cdr3_aa: CASSQQTRNGELFF
cdr3_nt: TGTGCCAGCTCACAACAGACTAGGAACGGGGAGCTGTTTTTT
v_call: TRBV18
j_call: TRBJ2-2
d_call: .
clone_size: .

cdr3_aa: CASSLANSGANVLTF
cdr3_nt: TGCGCCAGCAGCTTGGCTAACTCTGGGGCCAACGTCCTGACTTTC
v_call: TRBV5-1
j_call: TRBJ2-6
d_call: .
clone_size: once

cdr3_aa: CASSLDLTGVRYNEQFF
cdr3_nt: TGTGCCAGCAGCTTAGATTTAACAGGGGTTCGCTACAATGAGCAGTTCTTC
v_call: TRBV11-3
j_call: TRBJ2-1
d_call: TRBD1
clone_size: .

cdr3_aa: CASSPTTPGSTGGGELFF
cdr3_nt: TGTGCCAGCTCACCGACCACACCGGGGAGCACTGGCGGCGGGGAGCTGTTTTTT
v_call: TRBV18
j_call: TRBJ2-2
d_call: .
clone_size: .

cdr3_aa: CASSSGGTEAFF
cdr3_nt: TGTGCCAGCAGTTCAGGGGGCACTGAAGCTTTCTTT
v_call: TRBV12-3/TRBV12-4
j_call: TRBJ1-1
d_call: TRBD1
clone_size: .

cdr3_aa: CASIGTGNYEQYF
cdr3_nt: TGTGCCAGCATCGGGACAGGGAATTATGAGCAGTACTTC
v_call: TRBV6-5
j_call: TRBJ2-7
d_call: TRBD1
clone_size: .

cdr3_aa: CATGVANEKLFF
cdr3_nt: TGTGCCACAGGGGTGGCTAATGAAAAACTGTTTTTT
v_call: TRBV19
j_call: TRBJ1-4
d_call: .
clone_size: once

cdr3_aa: CASSLALTANFNEKLFF
cdr3_nt: TGTGCCAGCAGCTTGGCTTTGACAGCAAACTTTAATGAAAAACTGTTTTTT
v_call: TRBV5-8
j_call: TRBJ1-4
d_call: .
clone_size: .

cdr3_aa: CASLQGNEAFF
cdr3_nt: TGTGCCAGCCTCCAGGGGAATGAAGCTTTCTTT
v_call: TRBV12-3/TRBV12-4
j_call: TRBJ1-1
d_call: .
clone_size: .

cdr3_aa: CASSVQGEAGELFF
cdr3_nt: TGTGCCAGCAGTGTGCAGGGGGAGGCCGGGGAGCTGTTTTTT
v_call: TRBV2
j_call: TRBJ2-2
d_call: .
clone_size: .

cdr3_aa: CASSSALLAGVQNEQFF
cdr3_nt: TGTGCCAGCAGTTCCGCCCTACTAGCGGGAGTACAGAATGAGCAGTTCTTC
v_call: TRBV27
j_call: TRBJ2-1
d_call: TRBD2
clone_size: .

cdr3_aa: CASSSWGRRESETQYF
cdr3_nt: TGTGCCAGCAGCTCCTGGGGCAGACGAGAGTCAGAGACCCAGTACTTC
v_call: TRBV13
j_call: TRBJ2-5
d_call: .
clone_size: .

cdr3_aa: CATLDYASYNEQFF
cdr3_nt: TGTGCCACCCTGGACTACGCCTCCTACAATGAGCAGTTCTTC
v_call: TRBV10-3
j_call: TRBJ2-1
d_call: .
clone_size: once